This entry features one TCR beta chain sequence. These data originate in a study of blood T cells in healthy people across ages. The CDR3 loop spans 15 amino acids. Germline-derived CDR1 and CDR2 are MDHEN and SYDVKM. V was clipped by 6 bases and J by 0 bases, with 11 bases between them. The second PCR ran roughly 7 to 11 cycles with a sample-barcoded 5' primer and J-beta primers. TCRdb processed the 5' RACE reads anew with MiXCR; each CDR3 protein has one entry. The sample carries around 990,000 distinct CDR3 sequences, approximately 26% recorded once. This sample also belongs to another study, concerning T cells of mothers and their children.

Material for sequencing was blood. V is TRBV28 and J is TRBJ2-2; D gene uncertain. This clonotype originated in a girl aged 2 to 9 in good health. Written as DNA, the CDR3 is TGTGCCAGCAGCCTTCATAACGCGAACACCGGGGAGCTGTTTTTT. Its protein is CASSLHNANTGELFF.